This entry describes one T cell receptor (beta chain). The antigen remains undetermined. This entry is derived from a study of shared clonotypes between healthy human individuals. Whole-study findings and limits: Several donors showed sharing of about 4.6% of naive CD4 clonotypes. Clonotype sharing across donors was expected to vary with sequencing depth.

Repertoires were generated with immunoSEQ multiplex PCR, while TCRdb's copy carries only in-frame clones and drops some. The sample records 2 million to 2.5 million clones, 85% to 95% being singletons. Germline V gives CDR1 SGDLS, CDR2 YYNGEE. The CDR3 has 13 residues. Trimming stripped 5 bases from V and 4 bases from J, with 9 bases between. Sequenced material: naive CD4+ T cells sorted from blood. Indicated subset: CD45RA+ positively selected. The receptor was isolated from a man between 18 and 29 years old in good health. This chain joins TRBV9 and TRBJ2-2; D ambiguous. The CDR3 DNA reads as TGTGCCAGCAGGGCAAGGTTCACCGGGGAGCTGTTTTTT. Its translation is CASRARFTGELFF. Complete variable domain (other parts from reference TRBV9 and TRBJ2-2): DSGVTQTPKHLITATGQRVTLRCSPRSGDLSVYWYQQSLDQGLQFLIQYYNGEERAKGNILERFSAQQFPDLHSELNLSSLELGDSALYFCASRARFTGELFFGEGSRLTVL.